The 18 T cell receptor beta chains reported below all come from one sample, sequenced in a study of cytomegalovirus exposure and HLA in healthy donors. With 60 Vbeta and 13 Jbeta primers, the PCR was carried out. TCRdb's copy holds only in-frame clones and misses some; the assay was immunoSEQ multiplex PCR. The sample shows some 110,000 clones, approximately 80% of them seen only once. The sequenced material came from PBMCs. Receptor source: a middle-aged man in good health and CMV-seronegative.

This clone was seen a few times. This chain joins TRBV5-4 and TRBJ2-3; 7 bases line up with TRBD1. Germline CDR1 SGHNT, CDR2 YYREEE (reference sequence). V lost 4 bases to trimming and J lost 4 bases; unmatched junction nucleotides: 9. The CDR3 length is 15 residues. DNA of the CDR3: TGTGCCAGCAGCCCGGGACAGTCAAAGCCAGATACGCAGTATTTT. Amino acid sequence: CASSPGQSKPDTQYF.

This clone was detected only once. The rearrangement joins TRBV5-4 to TRBJ1-4; TRBD1 agrees at 7 bases. V gave up 3 bases and J gave up 5 bases; unmatched junction bases: 7. This CDR3 is built from 15 residues. Germline CDR1 SGHNT, CDR2 YYREEE (reference sequence). CDR3 region: CASSSPGQQNEKLFF. The CDR3, as DNA: TGTGCCAGCAGCTCTCCGGGACAGCAGAATGAAAAACTGTTTTTT.

V gene TRBV6-1 combines with J gene TRBJ2-2; 10 bases are a match to TRBD1. From germline, CDR1 is MNHNS and CDR2 SASEGT. The V gene end was trimmed by 2 bases and the J gene end by 4 bases; junction bases not matched to a gene: 4. CDR3 length: 16 residues. CDR3 DNA sequence: TGTGCCAGCAGTGAAAGGACAGGGGGTTTCACCGGGGAGCTGTTTTTT. Translating gives CASSERTGGFTGELFF.

In regard to this clone: In the same sample, other DNA sequences code for this CDR3. The J gene is TRBJ2-7, the V gene TRBV18; 8 bases fit TRBD1. Per germline, CDR1 KGHSH and CDR2 LQKENI. The trim removed 4 bases at V and 4 bases at J, leaving 3 bases unmatched. This CDR3 spans 13 amino acids. The CDR3 nucleotides are TGTGCCAGCTCACTTCAGGGGGCGTACGAGCAGTACGTC. Residues: CASSLQGAYEQYV.

V is TRBV5-4 and J is TRBJ2-7, with 9 bases fitting TRBD1. Germline V gene sequence: CDR1 SGHNT, CDR2 YYREEE (reference sequence). This CDR3 spans 14 amino acids. The J segment lost 3 bases and the V segment lost 6 bases, leaving 7 bases of the junction unmatched. The CDR3 here is CASMRTGEGYEQYF. The CDR3 nucleotides are TGTGCCAGCATGAGGACAGGGGAGGGCTACGAGCAGTACTTC.

The table lists this clone with a few counts. The J gene is TRBJ1-2, the V gene TRBV5-1; D gene uncertain. The germline gives CDR1 SGHRS, CDR2 YFSETQ. Trimming removed 0 bases from V and 3 bases from J, with 6 bases in between. The CDR3 runs 13 residues. In nucleotides, the CDR3 is TGCGCCAGCAGCTTGGACGGAGACTATGGCTACACCTTC. Its translation is CASSLDGDYGYTF.

Details on this clone: The junction and the germline gene differ at one end; a read error may be behind it. The rearrangement links TRBV7-9 to TRBJ1-1; no firm D call. This CDR3 comprises 13 residues. In germline, CDR1 is SEHNR, CDR2 FQNEAQ (reference sequence). The CDR3 DNA reads TGTGCCAGCAGTTTAGCCAGTGGCACTGAAGCTTTCTTT. The encoded protein is CASSLASGTEAFF.

This chain links TRBV11-2 with TRBJ1-2; D gene uncertain. Germline V gives CDR1 SGHAT, CDR2 FQNNGV. Trimming pared 5 bases from V and 6 bases from J, leaving 16 bases between. The CDR3 spans 14 residues. The CDR3 DNA sequence: TGTGCCAGCAGCCCGTACCCCAGAGGAGATGGCTACACCTTC. Its translation is CASSPYPRGDGYTF.

This clone was found a few times. The chain uses TRBV19 and TRBJ1-3; D ambiguous. Germline assignment: CDR1 LNHDA and CDR2 SQIVND (reference sequence). Trimming cost V 3 bases and J 7 bases, with 7 bases left between them. The CDR3 covers 12 residues. The CDR3 sequence is CASSIPGNTIYF. CDR3 coding DNA: TGTGCCAGTAGTATTCCGGGGAACACCATATATTTT. Full variable domain (rest looked up from reference TRBV19 and TRBJ1-3): DGGITQSPKYLFRKEGQNVTLSCEQNLNHDAMYWYRQDPGQGLRLIYYSQIVNDFQKGDIAEGYSVSREKKESFPLTVTSAQKNPTAFYLCASSIPGNTIYFGEGSWLTVV.

V is TRBV7-6 and J is TRBJ2-7, with TRBD2 identical over 11 bases. CDR1 SGHVS and CDR2 FNYEAQ come from the germline V gene. J lost 0 bases, V lost 2 bases, and 9 bases had no gene match. The CDR3 sequence is 18 residues long. The CDR3 loop reads CASSLYPPSGGFSYEQYF. CDR3 bases: TGTGCCAGCAGCTTATACCCTCCTAGCGGGGGGTTCTCCTACGAGCAGTACTTC. Based on the CDR3 plus reference TRBV7-6 and TRBJ2-7, the full variable domain is GAGVSQSPRYKVTKRGQDVALRCDPISGHVSLYWYRQALGQGPEFLTYFNYEAQQDKSGLPNDRFSAERPEGSISTLTIQRTEQRDSAMYRCASSLYPPSGGFSYEQYFGPGTRLTVT.

The genes are TRBV5-1 and TRBJ1-1; 9 nucleotides agree with TRBD1. CDR1 is SGHRS and CDR2 is YFSETQ in the germline V gene. V gave up 3 bases and J gave up 4 bases; unmatched junction bases: 7. The CDR3 contains 15 residues. The CDR3 nucleotides read TGCGCCAGCAGCTATGGGACAGGGACGGGCACTGAAGCTTTCTTT. It encodes CASSYGTGTGTEAFF.

This clone was picked up one time. The genes are TRBV5-6 and TRBJ1-6; weak D call: TRBD1 (6 bases). The germline CDR1 and CDR2 sequences are SGHDT and YYEEEE. V was cut by 2 bases and J by 8 bases, with 11 bases left in between. The CDR3 extends over 14 amino acids. The CDR3 region is CASSFGTLDSPLHF. The CDR3 nucleotides read TGTGCCAGCAGCTTCGGGACACTCGATTCACCCCTCCACTTT.

The chain links TRBV23-1 to TRBJ1-6; TRBD1 agrees at 8 bases. TRBV23-1 is filed as an ORF, its function uncertain. CDR3 length equals 17 residues. With V trimmed by 2 bases and J by 9 bases, 12 bases remained unmatched. The CDR3 here is CASSQTNPDRVGSPLHF. The CDR3 DNA reads TGCGCCAGCAGTCAAACGAATCCGGACAGGGTGGGTTCACCCCTCCACTTT.

This clone appeared once. This CDR3 is CASSLVQGVYGYTF. For the CDR3, the DNA is TGTGCCAGCAGCTTAGTTCAGGGTGTCTATGGCTACACCTTC. The chain couples TRBV7-9 to TRBJ1-2, with D possibly being TRBD1 (5 bases). This CDR3 comprises 14 residues. Germline CDR1 is SEHNR and CDR2 is FQNEAQ (reference sequence). V lost 1 base to trimming and J lost 4 bases, with 10 bases between them.

This rearrangement joins TRBV9 to TRBJ1-1; possibly TRBD1 for D (5 bases). The V gene lost 1 base and the J gene lost 1 base, with 11 bases spanning the gap. The CDR3 has 15 residues. CDR1 and CDR2 (germline): SGDLS, YYNGEE. The CDR3 sequence: CASSVWGLGNTEAFF. DNA for the CDR3: TGTGCCAGCAGCGTATGGGGCCTGGGGAACACTGAAGCTTTCTTT.

Notes on this clone: Other DNA sequences in this specimen translate into the identical CDR3. The gene calls are TRBV5-1 and TRBJ2-1, with D perhaps TRBD1 (6 bases). The germline gives CDR1 SGHRS, CDR2 YFSETQ. The CDR3 spans 13 residues. V lost 4 bases to trimming and J lost 4 bases, with 9 bases between them. CDR3 loop: CASSLGQYNEQFF. CDR3 DNA: TGCGCCAGCAGCCTCGGACAGTACAATGAGCAGTTCTTC. Using reference TRBV5-1 and TRBJ2-1 for the parts outside the CDR3, the full variable domain is KAGVTQTPRYLIKTRGQQVTLSCSPISGHRSVSWYQQTPGQGLQFLFEYFSETQRNKGNFPGRFSGRQFSNSRSEMNVSTLELGDSALYLCASSLGQYNEQFFGPGTRLTVL.

This chain connects TRBV6-5 to TRBJ2-2; possible D gene TRBD1, 6 bases. Germline CDR1 MNHEY, CDR2 SVGAGI. Trimming left V 5 bases short and J 5 bases short, with 9 bases between. CDR3 size: 13 residues. The CDR3 protein is CASSRQGTGELFF. In DNA, the CDR3 is TGTGCCAGCAGTAGGCAGGGGACCGGGGAGCTGTTTTTT.

This clone was seen a handful of times. The chain couples TRBV4-3 to TRBJ1-1; D remains unclear. CDR1 and CDR2 (germline): LGHNA, YSLEER. V gave up 0 bases and J gave up 3 bases, with 20 bases separating them. The CDR3 runs to 18 residues. CDR3 DNA sequence: TGCGCCAGCAGCCAAGATAATATAGGGCCGGCGCGGGACACTGAAGCTTTCTTT. Translating it yields CASSQDNIGPARDTEAFF.